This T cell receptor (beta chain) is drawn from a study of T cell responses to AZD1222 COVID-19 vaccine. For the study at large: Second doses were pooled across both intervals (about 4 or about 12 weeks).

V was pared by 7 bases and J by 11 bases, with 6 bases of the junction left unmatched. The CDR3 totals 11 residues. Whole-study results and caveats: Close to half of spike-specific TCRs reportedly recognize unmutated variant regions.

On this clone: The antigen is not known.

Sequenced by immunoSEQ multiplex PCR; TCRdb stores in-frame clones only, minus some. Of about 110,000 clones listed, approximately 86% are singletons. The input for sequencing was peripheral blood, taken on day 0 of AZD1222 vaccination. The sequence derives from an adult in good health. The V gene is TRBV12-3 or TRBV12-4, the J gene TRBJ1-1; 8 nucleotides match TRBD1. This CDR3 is CASTFRGQAFF. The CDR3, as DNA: TGTGCCAGCACCTTCAGGGGGCAGGCTTTCTTT.